Shown below are 18 T cell receptor beta chains from a single sample sequenced in a study of blood T cell repertoires in COVID-19. The table came from immunoSEQ multiplex PCR; TCRdb's copy has only in-frame clones and leaves some out. The sample carries hundreds of thousands of clones, roughly 85% recorded once. The sequenced sample was peripheral blood. These receptors came from a man between 50 and 59 years old with active or convalescent COVID-19.

CDR3 residues: CASSESSGGSPLEQYF. The DNA for the CDR3 is TGCGCCAGCAGTGAGTCGAGCGGGGGATCTCCCCTGGAGCAGTACTTC. V and J are TRBV10-1 and TRBJ2-7, with 8 bases lining up with TRBD2. Germline V lookup: CDR1 WNHNN, CDR2 SYGVQD (reference sequence). The V segment lost 0 bases and the J segment 7 bases; nucleotides outside the gene matches: 11. This CDR3 region has 16 residues.

V is TRBV2 and J is TRBJ2-3, with TRBD2 matching over 8 bases. CDR1 and CDR2 from the germline V gene are SNHLY and FYNNEI. The CDR3 spans 15 residues. V was clipped by 6 bases and J by 4 bases; unmatched bases: 9. The CDR3 reads CASRASTSVADTQYF. CDR3 sequence (DNA): TGTGCCAGCAGGGCATCGACTAGCGTTGCAGATACGCAGTATTTT.

The chain combines TRBV18 with TRBJ2-5; TRBD2 agrees at 7 bases. Germline V CDR1 and CDR2: KGHSH, LQKENI. The CDR3 covers 12 residues. With 6 bases clipped from V and 2 bases from J, the junction kept 0 bases outside the gene matches. CDR3 coding DNA: TGTGCCAGCTCCGGGAGGCAAGAGACCCAGTACTTC. Its protein product is CASSGRQETQYF. Supplemented by reference TRBV18 and TRBJ2-5, the full variable domain reads NAGVMQNPRHLVRRRGQEARLRCSPMKGHSHVYWYRQLPEEGLKFMVYLQKENIIDESGMPKERFSAEFPKEGPSILRIQQVVRGDSAAYFCASSGRQETQYFGPGTRLLVL.

The V gene is TRBV19, the J gene TRBJ1-2; the D is unclear. Germline V gene data show CDR1 as LNHDA and CDR2 as SQIVND (reference sequence). The V end was cut by 4 bases, the J end by 4 bases, with 16 bases between. CDR3 length equals 15 residues. The CDR3 DNA is TGTGCCAGTAGTAGCCGGAGGGATTTTCCCTATGGCTACACCTTC. The encoded protein is CASSSRRDFPYGYTF.

The chain joins TRBV11-2 to TRBJ2-7, with 8 bases matching TRBD1. With 5 bases clipped from V and 3 bases from J, the junction kept 12 bases outside the gene matches. Germline CDR1 SGHAT, CDR2 FQNNGV. The CDR3 length is 16 residues. This CDR3 reads CASSLPSGTGIYEQYF. As DNA, the CDR3 is TGTGCCAGCAGCCTACCCTCGGGGACAGGTATCTACGAGCAGTACTTC.

The chain employs TRBV2 and TRBJ1-1, with D unresolved. In germline, CDR1 is SNHLY, CDR2 FYNNEI. Trimming took off 5 bases at V and 5 bases at J, with 15 bases between the two ends. The CDR3 covers 14 residues. In DNA, the CDR3 is TGTGCCAGCAGTTCGACCGTTCCGGGGACTGAAGCTTTCTTT. Translation: CASSSTVPGTEAFF.

The rearrangement joins TRBV5-1 to TRBJ1-4, with D tentatively TRBD1 (6 bases). Germline V gives CDR1 SGHRS, CDR2 YFSETQ. Trimming took off 4 bases at V and 7 bases at J, with 20 bases between the two ends. CDR3 length: 16 amino acids. The CDR3 DNA follows: TGCGCCAGCAGCCAGTATTCACAGGGAGAGGGTGAAAAACTGTTTTTT. Translated: CASSQYSQGEGEKLFF.

As regards this clone: The germline gene is not matched at one end of the junction; a read error may be the cause. The chain recombines TRBV5-3 with TRBJ2-5, with a tentative D call TRBD1 (6 bases). TRBV5-3 is noted as an ORF with a role that remains uncertain. There are 15 residues in the CDR3. The CDR3 spells CVRSKTGTTQETQYF. CDR3 DNA: TGTGTCAGAAGCAAAACCGGGACAACCCAAGAGACCCAGTACTTC.

The chain joins TRBV27 to TRBJ2-6; D gene uncertain. The CDR3 spans 15 residues. From germline, CDR1 is MNHEY and CDR2 SMNVEV (reference sequence). V lost 7 bases and J 0 bases, leaving 10 bases between the germline ends. The CDR3 protein is CASTRLPSGANVLTF. Here the CDR3 DNA reads TGTGCCAGCACCAGGTTACCCTCTGGGGCCAACGTCCTGACTTTC.

The chain carries TRBV7-9 and TRBJ1-4; D call uncertain. The CDR3 runs 15 residues. Germline V gene lookup returns CDR1 SEHNR and CDR2 FQNEAQ (reference sequence). Trimming took off 5 bases at V and 4 bases at J, with 14 bases between the two ends. CDR3 residues: CASSAQEGYNEKLFF. CDR3 nucleotides: TGTGCCAGCAGCGCACAAGAGGGCTATAATGAAAAACTGTTTTTT.

The V and J genes are TRBV3-1 (or the pseudogene TRBV3-2) and TRBJ1-6, with a weak D call TRBD1 (6 bases). Germline CDR1 LGHDT, CDR2 YNNKEL (reference sequence). The CDR3 contains 15 residues. V was clipped by 0 bases and J by 10 bases, with 13 bases between them. CDR3 nucleotide sequence: TGTGCCAGCAGCCAAGAATTACAGGGTAGCTCACCCCTCCACTTT. Translated, it gives CASSQELQGSSPLHF.

As DNA, the CDR3 is TGTGCCAGCAGCCACACCGGGAACTCCGGTGAGCAGTTCTTC. This translates into CASSHTGNSGEQFF. This chain links TRBV7-9 with TRBJ2-1; D might be TRBD2 (5 bases). CDR3 length: 14 residues. Germline V gene data show CDR1 as SEHNR and CDR2 as FQNEAQ (reference sequence). V shed 5 bases and J shed 9 bases, with 17 bases lying between them. The whole variable domain, filled in from reference TRBV7-9 and TRBJ2-1, reads DTGVSQNPRHKITKRGQNVTFRCDPISEHNRLYWYRQTLGQGPEFLTYFQNEAQLEKSRLLSDRFSAERPKGSFSTLEIQRTEQGDSAMYLCASSHTGNSGEQFFGPGTRLTVL.

In DNA, the CDR3 is TGTGCCAGCAGCTACGGACAGGGGAACACCGGGGAGCTGTTTTTT. Translated, it gives CASSYGQGNTGELFF. The chain uses TRBV5-4 and TRBJ2-2; TRBD1 matches at 8 bases. Germline assignment: CDR1 SGHNT and CDR2 YYREEE (reference sequence). This CDR3 contains 15 residues. V lost 3 bases and J lost 1; bases outside the gene matches: 2.

The V and J genes are TRBV2 and TRBJ1-1, with 11 positions matching TRBD1. Trimming cost V 10 bases and J 8 bases; bases outside gene matches: 6. This CDR3 has 12 residues. Germline V lookup: CDR1 SNHLY, CDR2 FYNNEI. CDR3 sequence reads: CATRTGGKEAFF. The CDR3 DNA follows: TGTGCCACCAGGACAGGGGGCAAGGAAGCTTTCTTT. Combining the CDR3 with reference TRBV2 and TRBJ1-1 gives the whole variable domain EPEVTQTPSHQVTQMGQEVILRCVPISNHLYFYWYRQILGQKVEFLVSFYNNEISEKSEIFDDQFSVERPDGSNFTLKIRSTKLEDSAMYFCATRTGGKEAFFGQGTRLTVV.

V and J are TRBV28 and TRBJ2-2; D is unclear. Germline V CDR1 and CDR2: MDHEN, SYDVKM. This CDR3 region has 14 residues. V shed 6 bases and J shed 3 bases, with 11 bases lying between them. The chain's CDR3 is CASSILVDTGELFF. As DNA, the CDR3 is TGTGCCAGCAGCATCCTAGTGGACACCGGGGAGCTGTTTTTT.

The count of this clone is one. The chain employs TRBV9 and TRBJ1-2, with D perhaps matching TRBD1 (6 bases). Germline lookup yields CDR1 SGDLS and CDR2 YYNGEE. This CDR3 spans 13 amino acids. V was trimmed by 3 bases and J by 2 bases, leaving 8 bases between them. The CDR3, as DNA: TGTGCCAGCAGCGGAGGACAGAACTATGGCTACACCTTC. Its protein product is CASSGGQNYGYTF.

In its sample, this clone was seen a few times. The V call is TRBV5-1, the J call TRBJ2-7, with TRBD2 matching 7 bases. The CDR3 totals 16 residues. Germline V gene sequence: CDR1 SGHRS, CDR2 YFSETQ. Trimming took 7 bases from V and 6 from J; bases not matched to a gene: 19. This chain's CDR3 is CASLQPPAGVRVEQYF. The CDR3 DNA reads TGCGCCAGCCTTCAGCCCCCCGCGGGAGTAAGGGTCGAGCAGTACTTC.

The V call is TRBV4-2, the J call TRBJ2-5, with 12 bases fitting TRBD2. Germline trimming cut 2 bases from V and 3 bases from J; bases unmatched to any gene: 4. The CDR3 totals 16 residues. Germline-derived CDR1 and CDR2 are LGHNA and YNFKEQ. CDR3 nucleotides: TGTGCCAGCAGCCAAAGCCTAGCGGGAGGGGAAGAGACCCAGTACTTC. Translation: CASSQSLAGGEETQYF.